What follows are 16 T cell receptor beta chains derived from one specimen sequenced in a study of blood T cell repertoires in COVID-19. Measured with immunoSEQ multiplex PCR; TCRdb has only the in-frame clones, and not every one. The sample contains 200,000 to 250,000 clones, roughly 85% of which appear only once. The sequenced material came from peripheral blood. These receptors were obtained from a woman in her 70s with COVID-19, enrolled during active disease.

Notes on this clone: At one end the junction does not follow the germline gene, possibly because of a read error. The V and J genes are TRBV6-5 and TRBJ1-6; D possibly corresponds to TRBD1 (6 bases). This CDR3 region has 15 residues. From germline, CDR1 is MNHEY and CDR2 SVGAGI. The CDR3 loop reads CASSNSQGRGSPLHF. The CDR3 nucleotides are TGTGCCAGCAGTAACTCACAGGGCCGGGGTTCACCCCTCCACTTT.

The chain links TRBV7-2 to TRBJ2-1; 7 bases line up with TRBD1. The CDR3 consists of 12 residues. V shed 5 bases, J shed 8 bases, and the junction held 3 bases outside the gene matches. Germline values: CDR1 SGHTA, CDR2 FQGNSA. As DNA, the CDR3 is TGTGCCAGCAGCACGACAGGGCATGAGCAGTTCTTC. Amino acid sequence: CASSTTGHEQFF. Looking up the rest from reference TRBV7-2 and TRBJ2-1 gives the full variable domain: GAGVSQSPSNKVTEKGKDVELRCDPISGHTALYWYRQSLGQGLEFLIYFQGNSAPDKSGLPSDRFSAERTGGSVSTLTIQRTQQEDSAVYLCASSTTGHEQFFGPGTRLTVL.

The table lists this clone with a few counts. V is TRBV10-3 and J is TRBJ1-1; TRBD1 matches 9 bases. There are 15 residues in the CDR3. V trimming: 2 bases; J trimming: 6 bases; junction bases outside the gene matches: 7. CDR1 ENHRY and CDR2 SYGVKD come from the germline V gene. DNA for the CDR3: TGTGCCATCAGTGAGCCGGGACAGGGTTCACCTGAAGCTTTCTTT. Amino acid sequence: CAISEPGQGSPEAFF.

The chain carries TRBV14 and TRBJ2-3; TRBD1 matches at 7 bases. The V and J ends lost 4 bases and 4 bases, in that order; junction bases with no gene match: 8. Germline CDR1 and CDR2: SGHDN and FVKESK. The CDR3 consists of 15 residues. The CDR3 DNA sequence: TGTGCCAGCAGCCGAAGACAGGGTTTCGCAGATACGCAGTATTTT. As protein: CASSRRQGFADTQYF. Variable domain in full (rest from reference TRBV14 and TRBJ2-3): EAGVTQFPSHSVIEKGQTVTLRCDPISGHDNLYWYRRVMGKEIKFLLHFVKESKQDESGMPNNRFLAERTGGTYSTLKVQPAELEDSGVYFCASSRRQGFADTQYFGPGTRLTVL.

This clone was seen a single time. V is TRBV7-2 and J is TRBJ2-1; D uncertain. CDR1 SGHTA and CDR2 FQGNSA come from the germline V gene. V dropped 1 base and J dropped 0 bases, with 7 bases sitting between them. The CDR3 sequence is 15 residues long. The CDR3 is CASSLDSSSYNEQFF. CDR3 DNA sequence: TGTGCCAGCAGCTTAGACTCGAGCTCCTACAATGAGCAGTTCTTC.

This chain uses TRBV19 with TRBJ2-1, with 7 bases that match TRBD2. The CDR3 has 13 residues. Germline lookup yields CDR1 LNHDA and CDR2 SQIVND (reference sequence). J gave up 3 bases and V 10 bases, and 6 bases lay outside the gene matches. The CDR3 coding sequence is TGTGCCACCAACCGGGGGGACTACAATGAGCAGTTCTTC. It encodes CATNRGDYNEQFF.

The chain couples TRBV6-2 or TRBV6-3 to TRBJ1-1; 7 bases match TRBD1. The CDR3 spans 16 residues. The V gene end was trimmed by 5 bases and the J gene end by 1 base; junction bases not matched to a gene: 10. Germline V gene sequence: CDR1 MNHEY, CDR2 SVGEGT. CDR3 coding DNA: TGTGCCAGCAGTCAAAATTCGGGACAGAAGAACACTGAAGCTTTCTTT. Protein sequence: CASSQNSGQKNTEAFF.

The CDR3, as DNA: TGCGCCAGCAGCACAACACCGACAGGGAACTCTGGAAACACCATATATTTT. Protein product: CASSTTPTGNSGNTIYF. The J gene is TRBJ1-3, the V gene TRBV5-1, with 7 bases fitting TRBD1. CDR3 length: 17 residues. The germline gives CDR1 SGHRS, CDR2 YFSETQ. V lost 4 bases to trimming and J lost 0 bases; unmatched junction nucleotides: 10.

The DNA for the CDR3 is TGTGCCAGCAGCTCCAGCGGGACAGGGGGCGCCTATAATTCACCCCTCCACTTT. It encodes CASSSSGTGGAYNSPLHF. This chain connects TRBV5-4 to TRBJ1-6; 12 nucleotides line up with TRBD1. This CDR3 has 18 amino acids. J lost 2 bases, V lost 3 bases, and 6 bases had no gene match. The germline CDR1 and CDR2 sequences are SGHNT and YYREEE (reference sequence). The full variable domain, its missing parts supplied by reference TRBV5-4 and TRBJ1-6, is ETGVTQSPTHLIKTRGQQVTLRCSSQSGHNTVSWYQQALGQGPQFIFQYYREEENGRGNFPPRFSGLQFPNYSSELNVNALELDDSALYLCASSSSGTGGAYNSPLHFGNGTRLTVT.

This rearrangement joins TRBV19 to TRBJ2-7, with a tentative D call TRBD1 (6 bases). V was clipped by 1 base and J by 0 bases, with 10 bases between them. CDR3 length equals 15 residues. Looked up from germline, CDR1 is LNHDA and CDR2 is SQIVND (reference sequence). The CDR3 coding sequence is TGTGCCAGTAGTATAGGCCCGGACAGCTCCTACGAGCAGTACTTC. It is translated as CASSIGPDSSYEQYF.

The chain links TRBV19 to TRBJ2-3; a possible D gene is TRBD1 (6 bases). The germline V gene has CDR1 LNHDA and CDR2 SQIVND (reference sequence). Trimming stripped 5 bases from V and 6 bases from J, with 21 bases between. CDR3 length: 16 residues. Here the CDR3 reads CASSLRTTGTRDTQYF. The CDR3 nucleotides are TGTGCCAGTAGTTTGAGGACCACAGGGACGAGGGATACGCAGTATTTT. Looking up the rest from reference TRBV19 and TRBJ2-3 gives the full variable domain: DGGITQSPKYLFRKEGQNVTLSCEQNLNHDAMYWYRQDPGQGLRLIYYSQIVNDFQKGDIAEGYSVSREKKESFPLTVTSAQKNPTAFYLCASSLRTTGTRDTQYFGPGTRLTVL.

The J gene is TRBJ1-6, the V gene TRBV6-1; 8 nucleotides match TRBD1. Germline lookup yields CDR1 MNHNS and CDR2 SASEGT. The junction had 5 bases not matched to a gene; V was cut back by 3 bases and J by 10 bases. This CDR3 comprises 14 residues. The CDR3 nucleotides are TGTGCCAGCAGTGATGGGGGACAGGAGTCACCCCTCCACTTT. It specifies CASSDGGQESPLHF.

On this clone: This sample includes further DNA sequences coding for the same CDR3. CDR3 DNA: TGTGCCAGCAGCTTCCGGGACAGGGGGCGATATGGCTACACCTTC. Its translation: CASSFRDRGRYGYTF. The chain links TRBV27 to TRBJ1-2; 12 positions agree with TRBD1. J lost 5 bases, V lost 6 bases, and 7 bases had no gene match. This CDR3 region has 15 residues. Per the germline V gene, CDR1 is MNHEY and CDR2 is SMNVEV (reference sequence).

This sequence joins TRBV5-1 and TRBJ2-5, with 9 nucleotides matching TRBD1. The CDR3 totals 15 residues. Trimming cost V 3 bases and J 5 bases; bases outside gene matches: 8. CDR1 and CDR2 from the germline V gene are SGHRS and YFSETQ. The CDR3 nucleotides are TGCGCCAGCAGCTGGGCCCGGGACAGGGATGAGACCCAGTACTTC. Encoded protein: CASSWARDRDETQYF.

The chain employs TRBV19 and TRBJ2-2; D not resolved. V lost 7 bases, J lost 0 bases, and 9 bases lay in between. The CDR3 has 14 residues. Germline CDR1 LNHDA, CDR2 SQIVND (reference sequence). For the CDR3, the DNA is TGTGCCAGTAACAGATTAGCGAACACCGGGGAGCTGTTTTTT. This sequence encodes CASNRLANTGELFF.

The chain carries TRBV6-2 or TRBV6-3 and TRBJ2-7; TRBD2 matches at 10 bases. V was pared by 5 bases and J by 2 bases, with 15 bases of the junction left unmatched. Germline loops: CDR1 MNHEY, CDR2 SVGEGT. The CDR3 has 18 amino acids. The CDR3 loop is CASSATRVLAGVTYEQYF. The CDR3 DNA follows: TGTGCCAGCAGTGCCACGAGGGTTCTAGCGGGGGTTACCTACGAGCAGTACTTC.